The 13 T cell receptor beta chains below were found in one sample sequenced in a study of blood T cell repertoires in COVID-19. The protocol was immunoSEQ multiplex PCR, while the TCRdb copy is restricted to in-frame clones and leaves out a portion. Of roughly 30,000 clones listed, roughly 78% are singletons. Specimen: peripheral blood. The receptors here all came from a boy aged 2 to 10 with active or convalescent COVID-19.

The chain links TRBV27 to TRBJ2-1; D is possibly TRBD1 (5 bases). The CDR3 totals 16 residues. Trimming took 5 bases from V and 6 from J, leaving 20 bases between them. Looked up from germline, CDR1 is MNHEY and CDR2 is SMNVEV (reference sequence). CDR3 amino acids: CASSGSGSRLSNEQFF. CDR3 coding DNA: TGTGCCAGCAGTGGCTCAGGGTCTAGGTTAAGCAATGAGCAGTTCTTC.

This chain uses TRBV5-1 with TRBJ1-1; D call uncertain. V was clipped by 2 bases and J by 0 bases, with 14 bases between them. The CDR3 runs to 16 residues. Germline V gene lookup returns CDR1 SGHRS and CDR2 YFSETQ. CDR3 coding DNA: TGCGCCAGCAGCTTCCCCCGGGGTGAGGTGAACACTGAAGCTTTCTTT. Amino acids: CASSFPRGEVNTEAFF.

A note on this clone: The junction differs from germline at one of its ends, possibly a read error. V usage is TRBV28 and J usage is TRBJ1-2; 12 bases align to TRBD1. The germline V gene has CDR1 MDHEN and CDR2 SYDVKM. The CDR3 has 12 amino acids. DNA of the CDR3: TGTGCCAGCAGTTCGCCCGGGACAGGGGGCAATTTC. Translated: CASSSPGTGGNF.

CDR3 bases: TGCGCCAGCAGCCAAGAAGGGGGGGGCATCTACAATGAGCAGTTCTTC. Amino acids: CASSQEGGGIYNEQFF. V usage is TRBV4-1 and J usage is TRBJ2-1, with a possible D match to TRBD2 (7 bases). CDR3 length equals 16 residues. With 0 bases removed from V and 3 bases from J, the gap between germline ends came to 12 bases. The germline V gene encodes CDR1 MGHRA and CDR2 YSYEKL.

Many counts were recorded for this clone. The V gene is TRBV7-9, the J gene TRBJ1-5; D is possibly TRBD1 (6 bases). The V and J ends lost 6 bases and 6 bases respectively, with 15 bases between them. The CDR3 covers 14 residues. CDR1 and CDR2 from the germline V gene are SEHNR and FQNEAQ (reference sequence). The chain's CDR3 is CASSQSTGFQPQHF. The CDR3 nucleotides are TGTGCCAGCAGTCAAAGCACAGGGTTTCAGCCCCAGCATTTT.

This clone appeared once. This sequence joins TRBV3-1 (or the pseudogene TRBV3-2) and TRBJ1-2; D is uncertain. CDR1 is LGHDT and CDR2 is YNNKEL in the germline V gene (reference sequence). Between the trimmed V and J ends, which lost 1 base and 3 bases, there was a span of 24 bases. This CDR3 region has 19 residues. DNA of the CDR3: TGTGCCAGCAGCCAAGCGCTAAGGAGGGATGACGACGGGGACTATGGCTACACCTTC. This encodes CASSQALRRDDDGDYGYTF.

DNA of the CDR3: TGTGCCAGTAGTATATCCGGACTAGCGGGAGAGGCCTACGTTGAGCAGTACTTC. As protein: CASSISGLAGEAYVEQYF. The chain has TRBV19 and TRBJ2-7; 13 positions agree with TRBD2. This CDR3 spans 18 amino acids. Germline V gives CDR1 LNHDA, CDR2 SQIVND (reference sequence). V lost 2 bases to trimming and J lost 7 bases; unmatched junction nucleotides: 14.

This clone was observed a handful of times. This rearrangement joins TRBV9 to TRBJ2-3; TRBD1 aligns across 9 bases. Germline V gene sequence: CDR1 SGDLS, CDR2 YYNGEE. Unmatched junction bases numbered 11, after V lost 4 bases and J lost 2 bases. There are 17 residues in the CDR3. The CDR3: CASSPRDRAYVTDTQYF. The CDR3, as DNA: TGTGCCAGCAGCCCCCGGGACAGGGCCTATGTCACAGATACGCAGTATTTT.

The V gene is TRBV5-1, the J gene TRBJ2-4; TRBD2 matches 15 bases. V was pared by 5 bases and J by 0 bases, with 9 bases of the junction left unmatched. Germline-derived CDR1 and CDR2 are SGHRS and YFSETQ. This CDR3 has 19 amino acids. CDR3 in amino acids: CASSEGLAGGFLAKNIQYF. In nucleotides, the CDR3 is TGCGCCAGCAGTGAAGGACTAGCGGGGGGGTTCCTAGCCAAAAACATTCAGTACTTC.

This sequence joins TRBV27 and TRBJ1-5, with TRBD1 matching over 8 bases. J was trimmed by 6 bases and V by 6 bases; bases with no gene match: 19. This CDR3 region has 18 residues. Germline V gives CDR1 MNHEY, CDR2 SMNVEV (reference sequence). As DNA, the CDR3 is TGTGCCAGCAGCGATTCTGCGACCGGGACAGGCGTTTTTCAGCCCCAGCATTTT. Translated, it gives CASSDSATGTGVFQPQHF.

CDR3 nucleotide sequence: TGTGCCACCAGTGACCTGGACGGGGATGGCTACACCTTC. It yields the protein CATSDLDGDGYTF. The chain carries TRBV24-1 and TRBJ1-2; D call uncertain. Germline CDR1 KGHDR, CDR2 SFDVKD. Trimming took 4 bases from V and 6 from J, leaving 11 bases between them. This CDR3 spans 13 amino acids.

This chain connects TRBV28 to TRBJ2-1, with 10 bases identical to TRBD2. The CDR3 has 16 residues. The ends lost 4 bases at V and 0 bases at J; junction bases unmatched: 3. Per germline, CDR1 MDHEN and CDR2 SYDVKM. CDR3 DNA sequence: TGTGCCAGCAGTTATAGCGGGGGGAGCTCCTACAATGAGCAGTTCTTC. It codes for CASSYSGGSSYNEQFF.

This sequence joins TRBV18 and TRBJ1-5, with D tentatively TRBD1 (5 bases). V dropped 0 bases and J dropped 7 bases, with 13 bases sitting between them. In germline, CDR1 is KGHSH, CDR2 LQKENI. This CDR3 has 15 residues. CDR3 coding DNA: TGTGCCAGCTCACCACCGGGGGGGGACGGGCAGCCCCAGCATTTT. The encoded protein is CASSPPGGDGQPQHF.